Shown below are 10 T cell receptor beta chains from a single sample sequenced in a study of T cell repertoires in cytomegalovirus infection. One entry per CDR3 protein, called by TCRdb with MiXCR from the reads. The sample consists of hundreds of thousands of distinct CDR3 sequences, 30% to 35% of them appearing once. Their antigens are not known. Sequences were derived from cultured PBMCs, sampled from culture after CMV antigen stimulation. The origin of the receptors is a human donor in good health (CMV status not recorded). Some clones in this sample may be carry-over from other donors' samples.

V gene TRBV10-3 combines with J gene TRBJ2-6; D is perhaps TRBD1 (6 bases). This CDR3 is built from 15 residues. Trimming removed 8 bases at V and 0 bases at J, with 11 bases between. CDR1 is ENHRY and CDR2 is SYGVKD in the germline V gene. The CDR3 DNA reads TGTGCCATCGCAACAGGGTACTCTGGGGCCAACGTCCTGACTTTC. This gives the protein CAIATGYSGANVLTF.

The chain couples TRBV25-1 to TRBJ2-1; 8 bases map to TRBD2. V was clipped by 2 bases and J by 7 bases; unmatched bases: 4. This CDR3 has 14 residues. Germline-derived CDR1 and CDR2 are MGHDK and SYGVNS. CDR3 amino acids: CASSEPGGVNEQFF. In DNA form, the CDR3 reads TGTGCCAGCAGTGAACCCGGGGGGGTTAATGAGCAGTTCTTC. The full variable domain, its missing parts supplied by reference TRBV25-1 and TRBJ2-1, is EADIYQTPRYLVIGTGKKITLECSQTMGHDKMYWYQQDPGMELHLIHYSYGVNSTEKGDLSSESTVSRIRTEHFPLTLESARPSHTSQYLCASSEPGGVNEQFFGPGTRLTVL.

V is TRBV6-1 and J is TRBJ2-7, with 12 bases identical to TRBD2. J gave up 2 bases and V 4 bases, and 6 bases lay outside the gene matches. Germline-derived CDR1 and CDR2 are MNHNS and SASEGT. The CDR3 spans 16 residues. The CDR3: CASSALAGGPTYEQYV. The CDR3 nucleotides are TGTGCCAGCAGTGCCCTAGCGGGAGGGCCTACCTACGAGCAGTACGTC.

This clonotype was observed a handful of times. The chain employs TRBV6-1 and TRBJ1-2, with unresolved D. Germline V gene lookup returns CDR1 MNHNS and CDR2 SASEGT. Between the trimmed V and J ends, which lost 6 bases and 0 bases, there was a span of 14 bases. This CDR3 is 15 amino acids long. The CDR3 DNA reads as TGTGCCAGCAGGCGACATCACGAAGCTAACTATGGCTACACCTTC. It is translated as CASRRHHEANYGYTF.

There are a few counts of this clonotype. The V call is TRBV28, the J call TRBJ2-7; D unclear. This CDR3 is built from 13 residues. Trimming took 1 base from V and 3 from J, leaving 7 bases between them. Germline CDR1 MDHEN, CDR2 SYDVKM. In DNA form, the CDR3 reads TGTGCCAGCAGTTTATTTGCGATCTACGAGCAGTACTTC. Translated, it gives CASSLFAIYEQYF.

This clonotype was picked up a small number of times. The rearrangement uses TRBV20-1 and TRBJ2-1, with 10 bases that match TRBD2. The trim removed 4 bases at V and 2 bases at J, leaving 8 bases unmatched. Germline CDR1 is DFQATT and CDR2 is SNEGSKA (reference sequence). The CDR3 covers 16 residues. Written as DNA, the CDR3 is TGCAGTGCTACTAGCGGGAGAGGGGCCCCCTACAATGAGCAGTTCTTC. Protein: CSATSGRGAPYNEQFF.

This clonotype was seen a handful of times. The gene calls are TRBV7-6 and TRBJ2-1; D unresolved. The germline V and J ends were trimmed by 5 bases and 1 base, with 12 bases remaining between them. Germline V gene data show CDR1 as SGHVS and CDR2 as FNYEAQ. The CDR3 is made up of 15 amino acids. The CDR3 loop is CASSLRLRSYNEQFF. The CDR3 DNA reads TGTGCCAGCAGCCTGCGACTCAGATCCTACAATGAGCAGTTCTTC.

The CDR3 DNA sequence: TGTGCCAGCAAGACAGCCTCAAGCCAGCCCCAGCATTTT. Protein: CASKTASSQPQHF. The J gene is TRBJ1-5, the V gene TRBV6-2 or TRBV6-3; D is perhaps TRBD1 (5 bases). CDR1 MNHEY and CDR2 SVGEGT come from the germline V gene. With 7 bases removed from V and 7 bases from J, the gap between germline ends came to 14 bases. CDR3 length equals 13 residues.

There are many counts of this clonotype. CDR3 bases: TGTGCCAGCAGCAGACTGACAAACACTGAAGCTTTCTTT. Residues: CASSRLTNTEAFF. The chain couples TRBV7-8 to TRBJ1-1; D uncertain. The CDR3 is made up of 13 amino acids. Germline V CDR1 and CDR2: SGHVS, FQNEAQ. Between the trimmed V and J ends, which lost 5 bases and 2 bases, there was a span of 9 bases.

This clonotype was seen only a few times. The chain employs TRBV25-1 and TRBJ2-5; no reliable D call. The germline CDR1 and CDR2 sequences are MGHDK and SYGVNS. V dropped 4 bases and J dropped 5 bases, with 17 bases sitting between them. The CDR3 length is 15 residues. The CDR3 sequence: CASSAFLGSSETQYF. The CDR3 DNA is TGTGCCAGCAGTGCCTTCCTCGGGTCCAGCGAGACCCAGTACTTC.